This T cell receptor beta chain was recorded in a study of shared clonotypes between healthy human individuals. Study-level points and caveats: Clonotypes not shared had lower generation probabilities than those common to all four donors. Roughly 4.6% of naive CD4 clonotypes were common to a few donors.

The CDR3 extends over 16 amino acids. CDR1 and CDR2 from the germline V gene are MNHEY and SMNVEV (reference sequence). V trimming: 4 bases; J trimming: 7 bases; junction bases outside the gene matches: 9. This table comes from immunoSEQ multiplex PCR, and its TCRdb copy is limited to in-frame clones, with some not included. The table lists approximately 1.4 million clones, 98% of them singletons. In regard to this clone: Antigen: not known.

The source is a man younger than 40 in good health. Sample: naive CD4+ T cells sorted from blood. Stated subset: CD45RA+ positively selected. The V and J genes are TRBV27 and TRBJ2-1, with 11 bases lining up with TRBD2. The CDR3 sequence: CASSSHIAGGMNEQFF. The CDR3 DNA follows: TGTGCCAGCAGTTCACATATAGCGGGAGGGATGAATGAGCAGTTCTTC.